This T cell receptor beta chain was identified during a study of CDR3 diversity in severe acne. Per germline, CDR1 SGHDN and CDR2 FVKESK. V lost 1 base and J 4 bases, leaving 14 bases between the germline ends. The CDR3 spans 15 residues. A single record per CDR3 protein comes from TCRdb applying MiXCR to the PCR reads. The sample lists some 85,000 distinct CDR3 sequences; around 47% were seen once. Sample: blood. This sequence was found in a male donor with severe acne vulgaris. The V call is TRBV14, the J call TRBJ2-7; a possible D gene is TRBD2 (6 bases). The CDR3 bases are TGTGCCAGCAGCCAAGGTCGAGGAGGGGCGTACGAGCAGTACTTC. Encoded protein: CASSQGRGGAYEQYF.